What follows describes a single T cell receptor beta chain. Antigen: not known. Trimming took off 7 bases at V and 2 bases at J, with 12 bases between the two ends. The CDR3 is 13 amino acids. CDR1 is SGHDT and CDR2 is YYEEEE in the germline V gene. This sample is part of a study of monozygotic twins with cystic fibrosis. Study-wide results and limits: The repertoire was suggested to be naive-dominated, clonality median around 0.0089. Age, concordance and disease severity did not associate with shared CDR3 numbers.

Assay: immunoSEQ multiplex PCR; the TCRdb copy retains only in-frame clones and omits some. The data show approximately 24,000 clones, 87% seen once. Sequenced: blood. The sequence was collected from a woman aged 25 to 39 with cystic fibrosis. This sequence joins TRBV5-6 and TRBJ1-2; a weak D match, TRBD1 (6 bases). The CDR3 nucleotides are TGTGCCAGCGGCCAACAGGGAAACTATGGCTACACCTTC. Its protein product is CASGQQGNYGYTF. The variable domain in full, with the rest retrieved from reference TRBV5-6 and TRBJ1-2, is DAGVTQSPTHLIKTRGQQVTLRCSPKSGHDTVSWYQQALGQGPQFIFQYYEEEERQRGNFPDRFSGHQFPNYSSELNVNALLLGDSALYLCASGQQGNYGYTFGSGTRLTVV.